Following are 23 T cell receptor beta chains from one sample sequenced in a study of T-cell memory formation after mild COVID-19. MiXCR, run by TCRdb on the 5' RACE reads, gives a single entry per CDR3 protein. The data show around 340,000 distinct CDR3 sequences, under 25% seen once. Sequences were obtained from PBMCs or a T cell subset sorted from them (not recorded which). The receptor source for this set is an adult woman who had mild COVID-19 (a few samples of this study predate the infection). Cell type and time point are not known.

The chain combines TRBV7-9 with TRBJ2-7, with a weak D call TRBD2 (6 bases). CDR1 and CDR2 (germline): SEHNR, FQNEAQ (reference sequence). The CDR3 runs 14 residues. Trimming pared 7 bases from V and 2 bases from J, leaving 15 bases between. Written as DNA, the CDR3 is TGTGCCAGCACCTCCACGGAGGGTGCCTACGAGCAGTACTTC. It encodes CASTSTEGAYEQYF.

This chain links TRBV4-2 with TRBJ2-2; maybe TRBD2 (5 bases). V was shortened by 1 base and J by 7 bases, with 13 bases between the two germline ends. The CDR3 runs 15 residues. CDR1 LGHNA and CDR2 YNFKEQ come from the germline V gene. CDR3 in DNA: TGTGCCAGCAGCCAAGTGATTTCGGGGATCGGGGAGCTGTTTTTT. This translates into CASSQVISGIGELFF.

This clonotype came up many times. The junction shows a germline mismatch at one end, possibly a read error. The gene calls are TRBV6-1 and TRBJ1-1; D not resolved. CDR1 and CDR2 from the germline V gene are MNHNS and SASEGT. The CDR3 consists of 13 residues. The CDR3 is CASSRGLNTEAFF. CDR3 sequence (DNA): TGCGCCAGCAGCCGAGGGTTGAACACTGAAGCTTTCTTT.

This clonotype was counted ten times or more. V is TRBV5-1 and J is TRBJ2-5; D not certain. Trimming pared 0 bases from V and 3 bases from J, leaving 6 bases between. CDR1 SGHRS and CDR2 YFSETQ come from the germline V gene. CDR3 size: 13 residues. The CDR3: CASSLVAEETQYF. CDR3 nucleotides: TGCGCCAGCAGCTTGGTAGCAGAAGAGACCCAGTACTTC.

The chain uses TRBV12-3 or TRBV12-4 and TRBJ1-1; the match to TRBD1 covers 12 bases. J was trimmed by 2 bases and V by 6 bases; bases with no gene match: 4. The CDR3 length is 15 residues. The CDR3 DNA reads as TGTGCCAGCAGACCCGGGACAGGGGGCAACACTGAAGCTTTCTTT. This gives the protein CASRPGTGGNTEAFF.

This clonotype appeared a few times. The chain joins TRBV5-1 to TRBJ2-3; 7 nucleotides agree with TRBD1. The CDR3 is 14 residues long. The germline V gene encodes CDR1 SGHRS and CDR2 YFSETQ. The J segment lost 4 bases and the V segment lost 2 bases, leaving 4 bases of the junction unmatched. The CDR3 DNA is TGCGCCAGCAGCTTTACGGGACAGCCAGATACGCAGTATTTT. As protein: CASSFTGQPDTQYF.

The chain carries TRBV12-3 or TRBV12-4 and TRBJ1-2; no reliable D call. The CDR3 extends over 15 amino acids. The V and J ends lost 3 bases and 1 base respectively, with 12 bases between them. In DNA, the CDR3 is TGTGCCAGCAGTTTCCGGCCAGGCCTTAACTATGGCTACACCTTC. Its protein product is CASSFRPGLNYGYTF.

This clonotype showed up just a few times. The genes are TRBV5-5 and TRBJ2-1; 9 bases agree with TRBD1. The length of the CDR3 is 15 residues. Trimming at V came to 4 bases and at J to 7 bases, leaving 9 bases not matched to a gene. Germline lookup yields CDR1 SGHKS and CDR2 YYEKEE (reference sequence). The CDR3 DNA reads as TGTGCCAGCAGCAATCCGGGACAGGGAATAAATGAGCAGTTCTTC. Translating it yields CASSNPGQGINEQFF.

This chain joins TRBV20-1 and TRBJ1-1; D gene unclear. V was pared by 0 bases and J by 0 bases, with 17 bases between. Germline V CDR1 and CDR2: DFQATT, SNEGSKA (reference sequence). CDR3 length equals 17 residues. CDR3 protein: CSARDSAGNLLNTEAFF. The CDR3 coding sequence is TGCAGTGCTAGAGATAGTGCCGGGAACCTACTGAACACTGAAGCTTTCTTT.

A few counts support this clonotype. V gene TRBV20-1 combines with J gene TRBJ1-1; 7 positions match TRBD1. The CDR3 totals 15 residues. The germline gives CDR1 DFQATT, CDR2 SNEGSKA (reference sequence). V trimming: 3 bases; J trimming: 1 base; junction bases outside the gene matches: 8. The CDR3 bases are TGCAGTGCTAGTTGGCAGGGGGGTGGGAACACTGAAGCTTTCTTT. It encodes CSASWQGGGNTEAFF.

The rearrangement joins TRBV12-5 to TRBJ1-1; unclear D gene. The CDR3 is made up of 11 amino acids. The V gene's germline CDR1 is LGHNT and CDR2 FRNRAP. The V gene lost 4 bases and the J gene lost 4 bases, with 4 bases spanning the gap. CDR3 residues: CASGYVTEAFF. CDR3 sequence (DNA): TGTGCTAGTGGTTACGTCACTGAAGCTTTCTTT.

The chain has TRBV20-1 and TRBJ2-3, with 7 bases lining up with TRBD2. Trimming took 1 base from V and 4 from J; bases not matched to a gene: 17. Germline assignment: CDR1 DFQATT and CDR2 SNEGSKA (reference sequence). This CDR3 is built from 18 residues. CDR3 nucleotide sequence: TGCAGTGCTAGAGGACTAGCCCGAGGGGTAGATATCTCAGATACGCAGTATTTT. Amino acid sequence: CSARGLARGVDISDTQYF.

The gene calls are TRBV29-1 and TRBJ2-7; 13 nucleotides match TRBD2. Germline assignment: CDR1 SQVTM and CDR2 ANQGSEA. J gave up 5 bases and V 6 bases, and 7 bases lay outside the gene matches. The CDR3 length is 14 residues. DNA of the CDR3: TGCAGCGTCATTTCCGGGACTAGCGGGAACGAGCAGTACTTC. Translation: CSVISGTSGNEQYF.

Only a few counts were recorded for this clonotype. V gene TRBV12-5 combines with J gene TRBJ2-1; the D is unclear. V lost 2 bases and J 4 bases, leaving 0 bases between the germline ends. This CDR3 comprises 11 residues. CDR1 and CDR2 from the germline V gene are LGHNT and FRNRAP. CDR3: CASGLYNEQFF. The CDR3 DNA sequence: TGTGCTAGTGGTTTGTACAATGAGCAGTTCTTC.

This clonotype was seen many times. The V call is TRBV5-1, the J call TRBJ2-3; TRBD2 matches at 9 bases. CDR3 length equals 16 residues. V dropped 3 bases and J dropped 1; count of bases not matched to a gene: 6. Germline CDR1 is SGHRS and CDR2 is YFSETQ. CDR3 protein: CASSSTPSGGTDTQYF. CDR3 bases: TGCGCCAGCAGCTCCACCCCTAGCGGGGGCACAGATACGCAGTATTTT. The full variable domain, rest sourced from reference TRBV5-1 and TRBJ2-3, is KAGVTQTPRYLIKTRGQQVTLSCSPISGHRSVSWYQQTPGQGLQFLFEYFSETQRNKGNFPGRFSGRQFSNSRSEMNVSTLELGDSALYLCASSSTPSGGTDTQYFGPGTRLTVL.

The table lists this clonotype with a few counts. V is TRBV5-1 and J is TRBJ2-7; TRBD2 matches 12 bases. V gave up 5 bases and J gave up 2 bases; unmatched junction bases: 8. The CDR3 sequence is 16 residues long. The germline V gene encodes CDR1 SGHRS and CDR2 YFSETQ. The CDR3 DNA sequence: TGCGCCAGCAGAGAAGGACTAGCGGGAAGAACCTACGAGCAGTACTTC. This gives the protein CASREGLAGRTYEQYF.

This clonotype has just a few counts. V and J are TRBV28 and TRBJ1-5; D possibly corresponds to TRBD1 (5 bases). The germline CDR1 and CDR2 sequences are MDHEN and SYDVKM. The CDR3 is 13 residues long. V was shortened by 8 bases and J by 4 bases, with 12 bases between the two germline ends. CDR3 nucleotide sequence: TGTGCCAGCCTAGGGGAATATAATCAGCCCCAGCATTTT. Translating gives CASLGEYNQPQHF.

The CDR3 region is CASSLGGAAETQYF. The CDR3 DNA reads as TGTGCCAGCAGTTTAGGGGGAGCGGCAGAGACCCAGTACTTC. The chain recombines TRBV12-3 or TRBV12-4 with TRBJ2-5, with D possibly TRBD2 on 5 matching bases. Trimming shortened V by 1 base and J by 4 bases, and 10 bases separated the two germline ends. The CDR3 runs 14 residues.

This clonotype turned up a few times. The chain combines TRBV7-2 with TRBJ2-4; 11 nucleotides match TRBD2. Germline CDR1 SGHTA, CDR2 FQGNSA. This CDR3 is built from 14 residues. Trimming removed 3 bases from V and 9 bases from J; junction bases left unmatched: 4. The CDR3 region is CASSFSGGGSIQYF. In DNA, the CDR3 is TGTGCCAGCAGCTTTAGCGGGGGGGGGAGCATTCAGTACTTC.

The table lists this clonotype with a few counts. J is TRBJ1-1 and V is TRBV18; 9 nucleotides match TRBD1. Trimming cost V 3 bases and J 0 bases; bases outside gene matches: 2. This CDR3 is 15 amino acids long. The germline CDR1 and CDR2 sequences are KGHSH and LQKENI. CDR3 sequence reads: CASSPTGGLNTEAFF. The DNA for the CDR3 is TGTGCCAGCTCACCTACAGGGGGCTTGAACACTGAAGCTTTCTTT.

This clonotype was picked up a small number of times. This sequence joins TRBV3-1 and TRBJ2-7; TRBD1 aligns across 7 bases. Germline V gene data show CDR1 as LGHDT and CDR2 as YNNKEL (reference sequence). V lost 2 bases, J lost 4 bases, and 5 bases stayed unmatched. The CDR3 sequence is 14 residues long. The DNA for the CDR3 is TGTGCCAGCAGCCAACCTTCACAGGGGTACGAGCAGTACTTC. Translating gives CASSQPSQGYEQYF.

The table lists this clonotype with a few counts. This sequence joins TRBV7-2 and TRBJ2-1; 13 positions match TRBD2. The CDR3 has 14 amino acids. V was pared by 6 bases and J by 8 bases, with 4 bases of the junction left unmatched. CDR1 and CDR2 (germline): SGHTA, FQGNSA. The CDR3 bases are TGTGCCAGCAGAAGGACTAGCGGGAGCTATGAGCAGTTCTTC. Amino acid sequence: CASRRTSGSYEQFF. Based on the CDR3 plus reference TRBV7-2 and TRBJ2-1, the full variable domain is GAGVSQSPSNKVTEKGKDVELRCDPISGHTALYWYRQSLGQGLEFLIYFQGNSAPDKSGLPSDRFSAERTGGSVSTLTIQRTQQEDSAVYLCASRRTSGSYEQFFGPGTRLTVL.

V is TRBV28 and J is TRBJ1-1; no clear D gene. The CDR3 has 12 amino acids. The germline V gene encodes CDR1 MDHEN and CDR2 SYDVKM. Trimming pared 2 bases from V and 7 bases from J, leaving 8 bases between. CDR3 DNA: TGTGCCAGCAGTTTAAGTCTCCTTGAAGCTTTCTTT. This sequence encodes CASSLSLLEAFF.